This T cell receptor beta chain derives from a study of tumor-infiltrating lymphocytes in primary liver carcinoma. Across the study: Primary liver carcinomas in the patients were surgically resected. Whole-study results and caveats: In the absence of sorting, bulk samples left CD4+ and CD8+ repertoires uncompared. Blood trailed tumors significantly in top-250-clone fraction (p = 0.039). Whereas tumor region pairs overlapped more, tumor-adjacent and tumor-blood pairs overlapped less.

Comments on this clonotype: What it binds is unknown. A read error may account for a junction end that differs from germline.

TCR beta cDNA was prepared out of approximately 470 ng total RNA by means of a constant-region primer. ARM-PCR was slightly modified, and three nested multiplex PCR rounds with it gave rise to the TCR beta libraries. Use of TRBV1-TRBV30 forward primers with a C-beta reverse primer characterized the first two PCR rounds, which lasted about 9 cycles each. MiXCR, run by TCRdb on the multiplex PCR reads, gives a single entry per CDR3 protein. The data hold over 250,000 distinct CDR3 sequences, with 58% observed a single time. Blood RNA was derived from unsorted whole blood, and germline DNA was extracted too. Germline CDR1 reads MNHEY; CDR2 reads SVGAGI. The CDR3 covers 14 residues.

The TCR comes from a woman aged 25 to 45 with primary liver carcinoma and hepatitis B virus infection. J is TRBJ2-3 and V is TRBV6-5; D may correspond to TRBD1 or TRBD2 (5 bases each). Source material: peripheral blood. The CDR3 DNA follows: TGTGCCAGCAATGAGCTAGCCAGGGCAGATACGCAGTGTTTT. It codes for CASNELARADTQCF.